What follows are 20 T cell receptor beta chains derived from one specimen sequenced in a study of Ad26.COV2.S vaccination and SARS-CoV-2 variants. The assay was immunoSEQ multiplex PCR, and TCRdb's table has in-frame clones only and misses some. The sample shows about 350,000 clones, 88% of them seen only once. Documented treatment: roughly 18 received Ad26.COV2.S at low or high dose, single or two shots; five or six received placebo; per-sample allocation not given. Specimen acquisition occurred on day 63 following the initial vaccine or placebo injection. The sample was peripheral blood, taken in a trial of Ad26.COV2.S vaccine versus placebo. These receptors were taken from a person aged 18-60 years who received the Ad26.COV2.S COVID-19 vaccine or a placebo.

The CDR3 DNA reads TGTGCCTGGAGCGTAAGGGCAGGGAGCAATCAGCCCCAGCATTTT. This encodes CAWSVRAGSNQPQHF. J is TRBJ1-5 and V is TRBV30, with D possibly TRBD1 on 5 matching bases. Germline-derived CDR1 and CDR2 are GTSNPN and SVGIG (reference sequence). V shed 3 bases and J shed 1 base, with 13 bases lying between them. The CDR3 is made up of 15 amino acids.

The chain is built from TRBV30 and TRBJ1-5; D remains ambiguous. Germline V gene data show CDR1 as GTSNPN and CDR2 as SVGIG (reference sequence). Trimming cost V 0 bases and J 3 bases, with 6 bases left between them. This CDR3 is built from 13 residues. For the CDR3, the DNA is TGTGCCTGGAGTGTTGGGGACAATCAGCCCCAGCATTTT. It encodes CAWSVGDNQPQHF.

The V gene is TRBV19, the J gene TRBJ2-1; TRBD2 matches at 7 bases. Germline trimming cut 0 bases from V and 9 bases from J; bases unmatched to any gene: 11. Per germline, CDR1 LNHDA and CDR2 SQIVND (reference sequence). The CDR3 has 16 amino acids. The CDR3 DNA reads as TGTGCCAGTAGTATAGAGGGTGGCGGGAGAATCCTTGAGCAGTTCTTC. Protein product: CASSIEGGGRILEQFF.

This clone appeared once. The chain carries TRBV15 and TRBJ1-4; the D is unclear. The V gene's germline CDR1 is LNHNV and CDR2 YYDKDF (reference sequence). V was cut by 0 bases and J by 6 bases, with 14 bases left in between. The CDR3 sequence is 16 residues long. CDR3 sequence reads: CATSRDLGGGDEKLFF. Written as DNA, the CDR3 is TGTGCCACCAGCAGAGATTTGGGAGGCGGCGATGAAAAACTGTTTTTT.

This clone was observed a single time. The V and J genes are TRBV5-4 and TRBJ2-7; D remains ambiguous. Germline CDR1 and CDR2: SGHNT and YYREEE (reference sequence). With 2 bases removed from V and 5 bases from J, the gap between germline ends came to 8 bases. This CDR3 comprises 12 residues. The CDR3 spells CASSFLEHEQYF. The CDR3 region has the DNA TGTGCCAGCAGCTTTTTGGAGCACGAGCAGTACTTC. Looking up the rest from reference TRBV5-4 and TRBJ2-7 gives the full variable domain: ETGVTQSPTHLIKTRGQQVTLRCSSQSGHNTVSWYQQALGQGPQFIFQYYREEENGRGNFPPRFSGLQFPNYSSELNVNALELDDSALYLCASSFLEHEQYFGPGTRLTVT.

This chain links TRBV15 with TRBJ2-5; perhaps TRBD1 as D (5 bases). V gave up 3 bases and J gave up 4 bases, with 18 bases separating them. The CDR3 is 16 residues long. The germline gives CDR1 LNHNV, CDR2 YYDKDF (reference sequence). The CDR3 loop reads CATSSFSVGRRETQYF. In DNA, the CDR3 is TGTGCCACCAGCAGCTTCTCGGTGGGGCGAAGAGAGACCCAGTACTTC.

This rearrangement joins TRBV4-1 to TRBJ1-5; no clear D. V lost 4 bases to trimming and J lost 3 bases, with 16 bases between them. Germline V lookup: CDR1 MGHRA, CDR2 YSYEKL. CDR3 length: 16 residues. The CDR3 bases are TGCGCCAGCAGCCTCGGGCGGGTCTCGGACAATCAGCCCCAGCATTTT. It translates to CASSLGRVSDNQPQHF.

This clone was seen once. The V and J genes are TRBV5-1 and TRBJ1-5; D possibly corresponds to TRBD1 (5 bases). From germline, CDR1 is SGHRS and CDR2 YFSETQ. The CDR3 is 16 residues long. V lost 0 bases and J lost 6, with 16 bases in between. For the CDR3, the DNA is TGCGCCAGCAGCTTGGGGGCAGGGCAGGTCCCTCAGCCCCAGCATTTT. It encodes CASSLGAGQVPQPQHF. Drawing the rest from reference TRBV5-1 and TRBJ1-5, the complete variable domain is KAGVTQTPRYLIKTRGQQVTLSCSPISGHRSVSWYQQTPGQGLQFLFEYFSETQRNKGNFPGRFSGRQFSNSRSEMNVSTLELGDSALYLCASSLGAGQVPQPQHFGDGTRLSIL.

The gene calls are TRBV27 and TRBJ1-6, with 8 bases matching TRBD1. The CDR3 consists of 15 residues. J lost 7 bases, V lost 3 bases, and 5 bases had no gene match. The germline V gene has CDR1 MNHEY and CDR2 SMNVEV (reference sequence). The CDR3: CASSFGTGENSPLHF. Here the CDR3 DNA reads TGTGCCAGCAGTTTCGGGACAGGAGAGAATTCACCCCTCCACTTT.

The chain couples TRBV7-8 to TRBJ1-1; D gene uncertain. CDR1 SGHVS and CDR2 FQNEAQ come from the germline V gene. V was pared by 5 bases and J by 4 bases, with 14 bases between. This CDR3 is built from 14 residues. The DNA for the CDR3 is TGTGCCAGCAGCCCCCCAGTCGGCGGCACTGAAGCTTTCTTT. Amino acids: CASSPPVGGTEAFF. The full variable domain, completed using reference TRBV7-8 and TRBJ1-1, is GAGVSQSPRYKVAKRGQDVALRCDPISGHVSLFWYQQALGQGPEFLTYFQNEAQLDKSGLPSDRFFAERPEGSVSTLKIQRTQQEDSAVYLCASSPPVGGTEAFFGQGTRLTVV.

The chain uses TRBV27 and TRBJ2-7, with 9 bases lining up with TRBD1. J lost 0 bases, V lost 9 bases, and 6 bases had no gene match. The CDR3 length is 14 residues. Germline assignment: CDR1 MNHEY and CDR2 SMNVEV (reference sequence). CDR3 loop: CASRDRVFSYEQYF. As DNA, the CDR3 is TGTGCCAGTCGGGACAGGGTATTCTCCTACGAGCAGTACTTC.

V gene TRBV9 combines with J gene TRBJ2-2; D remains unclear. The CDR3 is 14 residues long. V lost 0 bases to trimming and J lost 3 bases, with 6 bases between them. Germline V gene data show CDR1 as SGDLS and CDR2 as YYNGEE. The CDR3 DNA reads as TGTGCCAGCAGCGTAGTCCGGGACACCGGGGAGCTGTTTTTT. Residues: CASSVVRDTGELFF.

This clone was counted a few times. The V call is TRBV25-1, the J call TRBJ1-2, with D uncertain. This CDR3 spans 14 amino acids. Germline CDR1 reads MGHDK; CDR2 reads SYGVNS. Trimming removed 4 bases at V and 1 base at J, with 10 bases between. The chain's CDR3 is CASSGTNINYGYTF. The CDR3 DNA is TGTGCCAGCAGTGGAACGAATATTAACTATGGCTACACCTTC.

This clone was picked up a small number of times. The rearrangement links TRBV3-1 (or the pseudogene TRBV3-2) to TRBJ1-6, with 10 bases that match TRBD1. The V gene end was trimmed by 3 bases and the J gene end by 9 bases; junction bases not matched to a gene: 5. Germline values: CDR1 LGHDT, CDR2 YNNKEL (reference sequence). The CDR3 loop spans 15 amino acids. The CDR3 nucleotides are TGTGCCAGCAGCCAGCCCGGGACAGGGGTTTCACCCCTCCACTTT. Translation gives CASSQPGTGVSPLHF.

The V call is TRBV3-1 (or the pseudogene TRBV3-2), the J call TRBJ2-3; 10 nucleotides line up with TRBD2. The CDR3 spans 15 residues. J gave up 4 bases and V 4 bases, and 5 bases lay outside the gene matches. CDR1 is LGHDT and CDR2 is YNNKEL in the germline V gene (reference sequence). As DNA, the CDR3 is TGTGCCAGCAGCCCTAGCGGGGGCTCCTCAGATACGCAGTATTTT. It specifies CASSPSGGSSDTQYF.

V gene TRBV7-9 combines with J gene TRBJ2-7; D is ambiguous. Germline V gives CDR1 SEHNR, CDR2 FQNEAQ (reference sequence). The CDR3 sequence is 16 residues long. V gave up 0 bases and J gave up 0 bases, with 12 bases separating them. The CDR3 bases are TGTGCCAGCAGCTTAGCGTTTCGCAGGAGCTCCTACGAGCAGTACTTC. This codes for CASSLAFRRSSYEQYF. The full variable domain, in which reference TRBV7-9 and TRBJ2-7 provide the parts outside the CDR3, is DTGVSQNPRHKITKRGQNVTFRCDPISEHNRLYWYRQTLGQGPEFLTYFQNEAQLEKSRLLSDRFSAERPKGSFSTLEIQRTEQGDSAMYLCASSLAFRRSSYEQYFGPGTRLTVT.

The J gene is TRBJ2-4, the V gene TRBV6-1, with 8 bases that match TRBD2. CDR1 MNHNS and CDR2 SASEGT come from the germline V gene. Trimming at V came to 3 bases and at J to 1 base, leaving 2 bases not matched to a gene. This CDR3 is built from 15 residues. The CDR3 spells CASSEREAAKNIQYF. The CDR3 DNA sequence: TGTGCCAGCAGTGAGCGGGAGGCGGCCAAAAACATTCAGTACTTC.

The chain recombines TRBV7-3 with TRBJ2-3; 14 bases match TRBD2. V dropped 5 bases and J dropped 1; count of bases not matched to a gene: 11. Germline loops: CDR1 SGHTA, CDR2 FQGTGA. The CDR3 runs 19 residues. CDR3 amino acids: CASSGPGLAGVVGTDTQYF. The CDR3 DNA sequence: TGTGCCAGCAGCGGACCGGGACTAGCGGGAGTAGTTGGCACAGATACGCAGTATTTT.

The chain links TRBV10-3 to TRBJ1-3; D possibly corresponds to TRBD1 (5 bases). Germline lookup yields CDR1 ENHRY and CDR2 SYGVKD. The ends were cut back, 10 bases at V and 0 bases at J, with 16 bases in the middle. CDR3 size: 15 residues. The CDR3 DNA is TGTGCCACGCGGGAGGGGCTCCACTCTGGAAACACCATATATTTT. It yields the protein CATREGLHSGNTIYF.

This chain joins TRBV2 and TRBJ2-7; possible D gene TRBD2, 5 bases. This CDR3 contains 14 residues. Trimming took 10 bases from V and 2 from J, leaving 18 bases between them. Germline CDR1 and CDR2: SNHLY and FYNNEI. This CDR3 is CATLTGKFAYEQYF. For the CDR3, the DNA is TGTGCCACGCTTACCGGGAAATTCGCCTACGAGCAGTACTTC.